These 20 T cell receptor beta chains originate from one sample sequenced in a study of blood T cells in healthy people across ages. For the second PCR, which ran for about 7 to 12 cycles, a sample-barcoded 5' primer and a J-beta primer mix were used. TCRdb fed the 5' RACE reads into MiXCR, producing one record per CDR3 protein. The table lists 750,000 or so distinct CDR3 sequences, more than 20% of them singletons. The same data also went into a second study, on T cells of mothers and their children.

Material: blood. These receptors all stem from a boy aged 10-17 years in good health.

The chain carries TRBV4-1 and TRBJ2-5; 9 nucleotides line up with TRBD2. With the DNA end fitting TRBJ2-7 better, the J assignment may be wrong. This CDR3 region has 16 residues. Germline-derived CDR1 and CDR2 are MGHRA and YSYEKL. The CDR3 is CASSQDGAGGYYEQYF. CDR3 DNA sequence: TGCGCCAGCAGCCAAGACGGAGCGGGAGGTTATTACGAGCAGTACTTC.

This chain connects TRBV4-1 to TRBJ2-5; D is possibly TRBD2 (6 bases). V was pared by 5 bases and J by 5 bases, with 18 bases between. The CDR3 has 15 amino acids. Germline CDR1 is MGHRA and CDR2 is YSYEKL. This CDR3 is CASSFHTEEGETQYF. The CDR3 nucleotides are TGCGCCAGCAGCTTCCACACAGAGGAGGGGGAGACCCAGTACTTC.

This clonotype has a handful of counts. The V and J genes are TRBV29-1 and TRBJ1-1; D is unclear. The CDR3 contains 11 residues. Germline CDR1 is SQVTM and CDR2 is ANQGSEA. V was cut by 3 bases and J by 6 bases, with 8 bases left in between. The CDR3 nucleotides are TGCAGCGTTGACAATAGCGCTGAAGCTTTCTTT. Translated, it gives CSVDNSAEAFF. Combining the CDR3 with reference TRBV29-1 and TRBJ1-1 gives the whole variable domain SAVISQKPSRDICQRGTSLTIQCQVDSQVTMMFWYRQQPGQSLTLIATANQGSEATYESGFVIDKFPISRPNLTFSTLTVSNMSPEDSSIYLCSVDNSAEAFFGQGTRLTVV.

The chain joins TRBV4-2 to TRBJ2-3, with D perhaps matching TRBD2 (7 bases). Germline values: CDR1 LGHNA, CDR2 YNFKEQ. The germline V and J ends were trimmed by 0 bases and 12 bases, with 13 bases remaining between them. CDR3 size: 13 residues. The CDR3 here is CASSQDKGGSQYF. The CDR3 region has the DNA TGTGCCAGCAGCCAAGATAAGGGGGGGTCTCAGTATTTT.

This clonotype was counted a few times. This rearrangement joins TRBV20-1 to TRBJ2-7; perhaps D is TRBD1 or TRBD2 (5 bases each). The CDR3 contains 14 residues. V lost 3 bases and J lost 3, with 15 bases in between. Germline CDR1 reads DFQATT; CDR2 reads SNEGSKA (reference sequence). CDR3 bases: TGCAGTGCTAGGGGGACCCCCGCCTTCTACGAGCAGTACTTC. Translating it yields CSARGTPAFYEQYF.

The chain recombines TRBV13 with TRBJ2-5, with D tentatively TRBD2 (5 bases). The CDR3 spans 14 residues. V shed 3 bases and J shed 4 bases, with 12 bases lying between them. Germline V lookup: CDR1 PRHDT, CDR2 FYEKMQ (reference sequence). DNA of the CDR3: TGTGCCAGCAGCTTTATAGTTGCGGGAGAGACCCAGTACTTC. It yields the protein CASSFIVAGETQYF.

This clonotype was recorded a few times. The V call is TRBV29-1, the J call TRBJ1-1; unclear D gene. Germline values: CDR1 SQVTM, CDR2 ANQGSEA. CDR3 length: 12 amino acids. V was trimmed by 8 bases and J by 1 base, leaving 11 bases between them. CDR3 residues: CSSSDGNTEAFF. CDR3 nucleotides: TGCAGCTCCTCGGACGGGAACACTGAAGCTTTCTTT.

This clonotype was observed many times. The rearrangement joins TRBV2 to TRBJ2-1; perhaps TRBD2 as D (5 bases). The CDR3 is made up of 13 amino acids. Germline V gene data show CDR1 as SNHLY and CDR2 as FYNNEI. V lost 7 bases and J 7 bases, leaving 14 bases between the germline ends. CDR3 sequence: CASTPGRGNEQFF. CDR3 DNA sequence: TGTGCCAGCACCCCCGGAAGAGGGAATGAGCAGTTCTTC.

The chain recombines TRBV29-1 with TRBJ2-4; 8 nucleotides align to TRBD1. Germline V gene data show CDR1 as SQVTM and CDR2 as ANQGSEA. This CDR3 spans 12 amino acids. The CDR3 nucleotides are TGCAACAGGGGGTGCGCCAAAAACATTCAGTACTTC. The encoded protein is CNRGCAKNIQYF. The complete variable domain, with remaining parts taken from reference TRBV29-1 and TRBJ2-4, reads SAVISQKPSRDICQRGTSLTIQCQVDSQVTMMFWYRQQPGQSLTLIATANQGSEATYESGFVIDKFPISRPNLTFSTLTVSNMSPEDSSIYLCNRGCAKNIQYFGAGTRLSVL.

The rearrangement joins TRBV7-3 to TRBJ2-1, with a weak D call TRBD1 (6 bases). The V and J ends lost 9 bases and 4 bases respectively, with 16 bases between them. Germline V gene lookup returns CDR1 SGHTA and CDR2 FQGTGA. The CDR3 extends over 14 amino acids. CDR3 sequence: CASSRAGAYNEQFF. The CDR3 nucleotides read TGTGCCAGTTCTAGGGCAGGGGCGTACAATGAGCAGTTCTTC.

This clonotype was counted a few times. J is TRBJ2-1 and V is TRBV4-1; the D is unclear. This CDR3 spans 15 amino acids. Trimming left V 0 bases short and J 8 bases short, with 14 bases between. Germline V lookup: CDR1 MGHRA, CDR2 YSYEKL. CDR3 residues: CASSQELPRLDEQFF. The CDR3 DNA reads as TGCGCCAGCAGCCAAGAGTTGCCCCGCTTGGATGAGCAGTTCTTC.

The V and J genes are TRBV20-1 and TRBJ2-7; D is perhaps TRBD1 or TRBD2 (5 bases each). The germline V gene has CDR1 DFQATT and CDR2 SNEGSKA (reference sequence). V was pared by 6 bases and J by 1 base, with 10 bases between. The CDR3 has 12 residues. Here the CDR3 reads CSARDLSYEQYF. In DNA, the CDR3 is TGCAGTGCAAGGGACCTATCCTACGAGCAGTACTTC.

Worth noting for this clonotype: As the CDR3 is not closed by the conserved phenylalanine or tryptophan, this likely results from a read error. The chain couples TRBV4-3 to TRBJ2-7, with D possibly called TRBD1 or TRBD2 (5 bases each). There are 15 residues in the CDR3. The V gene's germline CDR1 is LGHNA and CDR2 YSLEER. The germline V and J ends were trimmed by 0 bases and 2 bases, with 11 bases remaining between them. CDR3 amino acids: CASSQDEGITYEQYS. The CDR3 region has the DNA TGCGCCAGCAGCCAAGATGAGGGGATAACCTACGAGCAGTACTCC.

This clonotype turned up a few times. The CDR3 sequence: CATSHVGRGQVNYGYTF. The CDR3 DNA follows: TGTGCCACCAGCCATGTGGGCAGGGGGCAGGTTAACTATGGCTACACCTTC. The chain combines TRBV15 with TRBJ1-2; 8 bases line up with TRBD1. The CDR3 covers 17 residues. CDR1 and CDR2 (germline): LNHNV, YYDKDF (reference sequence). V lost 5 bases, J lost 1 base, and 12 bases stayed unmatched.

This clonotype turned up a few times. The chain has TRBV29-1 and TRBJ1-4; TRBD1 matches 9 bases. The CDR3 runs 13 residues. Germline V CDR1 and CDR2: SQVTM, ANQGSEA. CDR3 in DNA: TGCAGTGCCGGGACAGGGACTAATGAAAAACTGTTTTTT. This codes for CSAGTGTNEKLFF.

This clonotype was seen many times. This chain connects TRBV10-2 to TRBJ2-1, with TRBD2 as a possible D gene (6 bases). The V end was cut by 2 bases, the J end by 4 bases, with 6 bases between. The CDR3 has 13 residues. Per germline, CDR1 WSHSY and CDR2 SAAADI. The CDR3 DNA sequence: TGCGCCAGCAGTGAGCGGGAGTACAATGAGCAGTTCTTC. This gives the protein CASSEREYNEQFF.

The chain joins TRBV20-1 to TRBJ2-2, with 15 bases that match TRBD2. Germline CDR1 reads DFQATT; CDR2 reads SNEGSKA (reference sequence). J gave up 0 bases and V 6 bases, and 2 bases lay outside the gene matches. The CDR3 is 16 amino acids. CDR3 nucleotide sequence: TGCAGTGCCGGACTAGCGGGAGGGCCGAACACCGGGGAGCTGTTTTTT. Amino acid sequence: CSAGLAGGPNTGELFF.

V usage is TRBV12-3 or TRBV12-4 and J usage is TRBJ2-5, with 7 bases aligning to TRBD2. The closer fit of TRBJ2-1 to the DNA end suggests the J call may be wrong. The CDR3 has 13 amino acids. DNA for the CDR3: TGTGCCAGCCGGGCTAGCGGCCGGGGTGAGCAGTTCTTC. Protein product: CASRASGRGEQFF.

This clonotype appeared a few times. V usage is TRBV7-9 and J usage is TRBJ1-4; D is uncertain. The germline V and J ends were trimmed by 6 bases and 4 bases, with 3 bases remaining between them. This CDR3 region has 11 residues. CDR1 SEHNR and CDR2 FQNEAQ come from the germline V gene (reference sequence). For the CDR3, the DNA is TGTGCCAGCAGGGATAATGAAAAACTGTTTTTT. Translation gives CASRDNEKLFF.

There are a few counts of this clonotype. The chain couples TRBV20-1 to TRBJ1-5; D perhaps matches TRBD1 (6 bases). The CDR3 is 12 amino acids. Germline V gene lookup returns CDR1 DFQATT and CDR2 SNEGSKA (reference sequence). Trimming shortened V by 6 bases and J by 8 bases, and 14 bases separated the two germline ends. The CDR3, as DNA: TGCAGTGCCCAAGCGGGGGCAAAGCCCCAGCATTTT. It encodes CSAQAGAKPQHF.